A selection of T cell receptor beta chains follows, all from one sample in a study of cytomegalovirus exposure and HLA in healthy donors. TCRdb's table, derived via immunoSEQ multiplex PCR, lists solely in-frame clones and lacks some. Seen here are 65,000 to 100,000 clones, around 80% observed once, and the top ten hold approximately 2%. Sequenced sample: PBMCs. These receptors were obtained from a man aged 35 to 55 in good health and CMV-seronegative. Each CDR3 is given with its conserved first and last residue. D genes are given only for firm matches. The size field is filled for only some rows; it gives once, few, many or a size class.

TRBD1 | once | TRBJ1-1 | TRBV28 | CASRPTGGNTEAFF | TGTGCCAGCAGACCGACAGGGGGGAACACTGAAGCTTTCTTT
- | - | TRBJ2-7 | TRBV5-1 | CASSSRTLTNARYEQYF | TGCGCCAGCAGCTCGAGGACACTCACAAATGCTAGGTACGAGCAGTACTTC
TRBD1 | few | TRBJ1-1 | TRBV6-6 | CASSPGGPEAFF | TGTGCCAGCAGTCCAGGGGGACCTGAAGCTTTCTTT
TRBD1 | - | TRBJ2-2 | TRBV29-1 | CSAQTGGGSPGELFF | TGCAGCGCCCAGACAGGGGGCGGTTCTCCCGGGGAGCTGTTTTTT
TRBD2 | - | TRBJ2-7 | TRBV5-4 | CASSLTSGSHEQYF | TGTGCCAGCAGCTTGACTAGCGGGAGCCACGAGCAGTACTTC
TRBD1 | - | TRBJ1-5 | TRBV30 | CAWGTGTGGHNQPQHF | TGTGCCTGGGGGACCGGGACAGGGGGCCACAATCAGCCCCAGCATTTT
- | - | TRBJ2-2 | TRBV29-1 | CSVERNTGELFF | TGCAGCGTTGAGAGAAACACCGGGGAGCTGTTTTTT
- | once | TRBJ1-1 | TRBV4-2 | CVSSSAQDRSMNTEAFF | TGTGTCAGCAGCTCTGCCCAAGACAGGTCCATGAACACTGAAGCTTTCTTT
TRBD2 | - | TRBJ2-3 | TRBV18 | CASSPFRGGRGGTDTQYF | TGTGCCAGCTCACCGTTCCGCGGGGGCCGGGGGGGTACAGATACGCAGTATTTT
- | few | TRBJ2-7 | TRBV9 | CASSVGLEESYEQYF | TGTGCCAGCAGCGTAGGACTTGAGGAATCCTACGAGCAGTACTTC
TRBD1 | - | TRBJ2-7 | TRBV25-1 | CASGRTGGVHEQYF | TGTGCCAGCGGACGGACAGGGGGTGTCCACGAGCAGTACTTC
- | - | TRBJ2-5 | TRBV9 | CASSVAPLGGLGKETQYF | TGTGCCAGCAGCGTAGCTCCTTTGGGGGGTTTGGGTAAAGAGACCCAGTACTTC
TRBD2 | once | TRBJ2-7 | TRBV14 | CASSQDRGSGGLSSYEQYF | TGTGCCAGCAGCCAAGATCGAGGTAGCGGGGGGCTCAGCTCCTACGAGCAGTACTTC
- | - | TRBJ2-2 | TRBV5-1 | CASSRTENTGELFF | TGCGCCAGCAGTCGGACAGAGAACACCGGGGAGCTGTTTTTT
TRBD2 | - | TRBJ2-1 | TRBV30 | CAFGSGRGNEQFF | TGTGCCTTTGGTAGCGGGAGAGGAAATGAGCAGTTCTTC
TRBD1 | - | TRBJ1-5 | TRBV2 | CASSEAGGDQPQHF | TGTGCCAGCAGTGAAGCAGGGGGCGATCAGCCCCAGCATTTT
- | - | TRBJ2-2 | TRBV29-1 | CSVEGLDNTGELFF | TGCAGCGTCGAGGGACTGGACAACACCGGGGAGCTGTTTTTT
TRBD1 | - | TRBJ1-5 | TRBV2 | CASTGGRANNQPQHF | TGTGCCAGCACAGGGGGTCGGGCTAATAATCAGCCCCAGCATTTT
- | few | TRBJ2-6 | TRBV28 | CASRRESRSGANVLTF | TGTGCCAGCAGAAGGGAGAGCCGCTCTGGGGCCAACGTCCTGACTTTC
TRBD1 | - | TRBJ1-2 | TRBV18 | CASSPPGTEGYGYTF | TGTGCCAGCTCACCGCCCGGGACAGAAGGTTATGGCTACACCTTC
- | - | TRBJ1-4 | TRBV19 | CASSLRLGAVNEKLFF | TGTGCCAGTAGTTTACGGTTGGGGGCCGTTAATGAAAAACTGTTTTTT
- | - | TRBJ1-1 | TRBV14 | CASSQGGPSPNTEAFF | TGTGCCAGCAGCCAAGGAGGGCCATCCCCGAACACTGAAGCTTTCTTT
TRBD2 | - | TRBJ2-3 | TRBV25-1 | CASAIAGGRDTQYF | TGTGCCAGCGCCATAGCGGGGGGCCGGGATACGCAGTATTTT
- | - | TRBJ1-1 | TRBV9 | CASSAGENTEAFF | TGTGCCAGCAGCGCAGGGGAGAACACTGAAGCTTTCTTT
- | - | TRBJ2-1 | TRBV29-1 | CSVERDLYNEQFF | TGCAGCGTTGAGAGGGATCTCTACAATGAGCAGTTCTTC
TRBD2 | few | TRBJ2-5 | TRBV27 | CASSLASGGDSTQYF | TGTGCCAGCAGTTTAGCCAGCGGGGGGGATAGTACCCAGTACTTC
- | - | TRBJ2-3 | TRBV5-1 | CASSLASEDTQYF | TGCGCCAGCAGCTTGGCCTCCGAGGATACGCAGTATTTT
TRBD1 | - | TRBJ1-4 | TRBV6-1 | CASSDGTGFKLFF | TGTGCCAGCAGTGACGGGACAGGGTTTAAACTGTTTTTT
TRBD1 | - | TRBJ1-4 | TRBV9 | CASSESGGSAEKLFF | TGTGCCAGCAGCGAATCAGGGGGCTCGGCTGAAAAACTGTTTTTT
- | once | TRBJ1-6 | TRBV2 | CASRGGGTASYNSPLHF | TGTGCCAGCAGGGGGGGAGGGACGGCGTCCTATAATTCACCCCTCCACTTT
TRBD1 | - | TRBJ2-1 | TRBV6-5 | CASRTGDREQFF | TGTGCCAGCAGAACAGGGGACCGTGAGCAGTTCTTC
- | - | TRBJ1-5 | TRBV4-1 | CASSQQTGWPQHF | TGCGCCAGCAGCCAACAAACGGGATGGCCCCAGCATTTT
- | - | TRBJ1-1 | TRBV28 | CASSFSLEAFF | TGTGCCAGCAGTTTTAGTCTTGAAGCTTTCTTT
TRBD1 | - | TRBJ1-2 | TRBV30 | CASQGADYGYTF | TGTGCCTCACAGGGGGCCGACTATGGCTACACCTTC
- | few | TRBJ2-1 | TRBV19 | CASRTGSWGNNEQFF | TGTGCCAGTAGAACCGGGAGTTGGGGAAACAATGAGCAGTTCTTC
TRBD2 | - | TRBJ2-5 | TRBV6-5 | CASRLGTSGIETQYF | TGTGCCAGCAGACTCGGGACTAGCGGGATCGAGACCCAGTACTTC
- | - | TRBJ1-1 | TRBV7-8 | CASSLGGGNTEAFF | TGTGCCAGCAGCTTAGGAGGAGGGAACACTGAAGCTTTCTTT
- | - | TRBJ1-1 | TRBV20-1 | CSARRDTEAFF | TGCAGTGCTAGACGGGACACTGAAGCTTTCTTT
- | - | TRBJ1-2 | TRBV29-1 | CSVEDQGIGGYTF | TGCAGCGTTGAAGACCAGGGTATCGGTGGCTACACCTTC
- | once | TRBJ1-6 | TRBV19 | CASSRRQERPLHF | TGTGCCAGTAGTCGTCGACAGGAACGACCCCTCCACTTT
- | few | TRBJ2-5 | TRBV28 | CASSFTGYETQYF | TGTGCCAGCAGTTTCACAGGGTACGAGACCCAGTACTTC
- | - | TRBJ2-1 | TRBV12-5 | CASGAGQSSYNEQFF | TGTGCTAGTGGGGCGGGACAGAGCTCCTACAATGAGCAGTTCTTC